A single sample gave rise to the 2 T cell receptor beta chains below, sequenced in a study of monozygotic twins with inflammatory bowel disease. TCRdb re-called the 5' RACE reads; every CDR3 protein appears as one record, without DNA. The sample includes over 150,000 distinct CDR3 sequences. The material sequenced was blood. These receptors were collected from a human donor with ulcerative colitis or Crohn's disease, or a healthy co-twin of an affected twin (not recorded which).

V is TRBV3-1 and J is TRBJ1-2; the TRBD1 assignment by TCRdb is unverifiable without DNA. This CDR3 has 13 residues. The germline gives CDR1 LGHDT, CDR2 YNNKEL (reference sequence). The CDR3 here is CASSLGQEYGYTF.

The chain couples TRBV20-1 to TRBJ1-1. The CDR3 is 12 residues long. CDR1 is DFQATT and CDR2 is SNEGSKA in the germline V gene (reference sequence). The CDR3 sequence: CSASHSAVEAFF.